This T cell receptor (beta chain) was captured in a study of blood T cell repertoires in COVID-19. This CDR3 region has 14 residues. Germline-derived CDR1 and CDR2 are MNHEY and SMNVEV (reference sequence). Deletions cut 5 bases from V and 7 bases from J, with 17 bases between. Clones were sequenced by immunoSEQ multiplex PCR, and TCRdb holds only the in-frame ones, with some missing. Found here are 150,000 or so clones, 90% of them singletons; the top ten hold roughly 19%. The chain uses TRBV27 and TRBJ1-2; TRBD1 is a possible D gene (6 bases). Sequencing was performed on peripheral blood. The sequence was collected from a man aged 55-75 years with active or convalescent COVID-19. The DNA of the CDR3 is TGTGCCAGCAGTGCCGGGGGGCAGGTTCGTGGCTACACCTTC. Translated: CASSAGGQVRGYTF.